These 13 T cell receptor beta chains were all obtained from the same sample, sequenced in a study of patients and donors after allogeneic stem cell transplantation. TCRdb fed the RT-PCR reads into MiXCR, producing one record per CDR3 protein. Seen here are around 240,000 distinct CDR3 sequences, roughly 13% observed once, and the top ten hold around 10%. The sequencing sample was made of blood, either unsorted or a sorted T cell fraction (not recorded which). Receptors originate from a human donor who was either an allogeneic HSCT recipient or a stem cell or donor lymphocyte infusion donor (not recorded which). It is not recorded whose cells these are; they may come from a transplant donor.

The table lists this clonotype with a few counts. V and J are TRBV11-1 and TRBJ1-1; the match to TRBD1 covers 9 bases. Trimming cost V 5 bases and J 5 bases; bases outside gene matches: 3. This CDR3 contains 13 residues. The germline V gene encodes CDR1 SGHAT and CDR2 FQDESV (reference sequence). The CDR3 spells CASSGTGRTEAFF. DNA of the CDR3: TGTGCCAGCAGCGGGACAGGGCGGACTGAAGCTTTCTTT.

Many counts were recorded for this clonotype. The chain joins TRBV3-1 to TRBJ2-1, with a possible D match to TRBD2 (6 bases). CDR1 is LGHDT and CDR2 is YNNKEL in the germline V gene (reference sequence). Trimming removed 6 bases at V and 4 bases at J, with 10 bases between. This CDR3 contains 13 residues. The CDR3 DNA sequence: TGTGCCAGCAGTCAGCGGGTGTACAATGAGCAGTTCTTC. Protein product: CASSQRVYNEQFF.

In its sample, this clonotype was seen a few times. The chain is built from TRBV19 and TRBJ1-5; D remains ambiguous. Trimming removed 0 bases at V and 4 bases at J, with 4 bases between. The CDR3 runs to 13 residues. Germline V CDR1 and CDR2: LNHDA, SQIVND (reference sequence). The CDR3 spells CASSIDLNQPQHF. The DNA for the CDR3 is TGTGCCAGTAGTATAGATCTTAATCAGCCCCAGCATTTT.

This chain uses TRBV5-4 with TRBJ2-7; D remains unclear. The CDR3 contains 12 residues. CDR1 is SGHNT and CDR2 is YYREEE in the germline V gene (reference sequence). Written as DNA, the CDR3 is TGTGCCAGCAGCTTGGACGGTTTACGAGTAGGCGTC. Translating it yields CASSLDGLRVGV.

V is TRBV6-2 or TRBV6-3 and J is TRBJ1-1; no clear D gene. The CDR3 runs 13 residues. CDR1 is MNHEY, CDR2 SVGEGT, per germline. Trimming took 10 bases from V and 2 from J, leaving 14 bases between them. The DNA of the CDR3 is TGTGCCACCAGAGAGGTTATTAACACTGAAGCTTTCTTT. It encodes CATREVINTEAFF.

The V call is TRBV20-1, the J call TRBJ1-2, with 7 positions matching TRBD1. Germline values: CDR1 DFQATT, CDR2 SNEGSKA (reference sequence). The junction had 9 bases not matched to a gene; V was cut back by 8 bases and J by 3 bases. The CDR3 has 13 amino acids. CDR3 sequence reads: CSTVTGIDYGYTF. DNA of the CDR3: TGCAGTACCGTGACAGGGATCGACTATGGCTACACCTTC.

V is TRBV7-9 and J is TRBJ2-2, with TRBD2 matching 11 bases. The CDR3 sequence is 16 residues long. The V and J ends lost 11 bases and 4 bases, in that order; junction bases with no gene match: 12. Germline V gene sequence: CDR1 SEHNR, CDR2 FQNEAQ (reference sequence). CDR3 region: CARNRTSGGRTGELFF. The CDR3 region has the DNA TGTGCCCGCAACCGAACTAGCGGGGGACGCACCGGGGAGCTGTTTTTT.

This sequence joins TRBV27 and TRBJ2-7; no clear D. The CDR3 is made up of 15 amino acids. Germline V lookup: CDR1 MNHEY, CDR2 SMNVEV (reference sequence). V lost 0 bases, J lost 2 bases, and 11 bases lay in between. Here the CDR3 DNA reads TGTGCCAGCAGTTTATCTCCAAGCTATACCTACGAGCAGTACTTC. Amino acid sequence: CASSLSPSYTYEQYF.

The table lists this clonotype with a few counts. The rearrangement links TRBV19 to TRBJ1-5; D possibly corresponds to TRBD1 (6 bases). The V gene lost 3 bases and the J gene lost 7 bases, with 13 bases spanning the gap. The CDR3 totals 14 residues. Looked up from germline, CDR1 is LNHDA and CDR2 is SQIVND (reference sequence). CDR3 coding DNA: TGTGCCAGTAGTATTACAGGGCCTTTGCAGCCCCAGCATTTT. As protein: CASSITGPLQPQHF.

This clonotype was seen many times. The CDR3 region is CAWSAGTGYTGYTF. CDR3 in DNA: TGTGCCTGGAGTGCCGGGACAGGGTATACTGGCTACACCTTC. The chain combines TRBV30 with TRBJ1-2, with 9 nucleotides matching TRBD1. The CDR3 extends over 14 amino acids. Losses at the gene ends were 1 base for V and 7 bases for J; bases not matched to a gene: 7. Germline CDR1 and CDR2: GTSNPN and SVGIG (reference sequence). The variable domain in full, completed from reference TRBV30 and TRBJ1-2, reads SQTIHQWPATLVQPVGSPLSLECTVEGTSNPNLYWYRQAAGRGLQLLFYSVGIGQISSEVPQNLSASRPQDRQFILSSKKLLLSDSGFYLCAWSAGTGYTGYTFGSGTRLTVV.

The chain uses TRBV5-4 and TRBJ2-7; D could derive from TRBD1 or TRBD2 (6 bases each). Germline-derived CDR1 and CDR2 are SGHNT and YYREEE (reference sequence). The CDR3 extends over 14 amino acids. V was clipped by 3 bases and J by 3 bases, with 13 bases between them. The CDR3 DNA reads as TGTGCCAGCAGCTCGGGGGCCGCGCACTACGAGCAGTACTTC. It codes for CASSSGAAHYEQYF.

The table lists this clonotype with a few counts. The V call is TRBV2, the J call TRBJ1-2; D is uncertain. This CDR3 comprises 10 residues. CDR1 and CDR2 (germline): SNHLY, FYNNEI. Trimming stripped 1 base from V and 8 bases from J, with 2 bases between. CDR3 coding DNA: TGTGCCAGCAGTGAAGAAGGCTACACCTTC. This sequence encodes CASSEEGYTF.

This clonotype was observed at least ten times. The chain employs TRBV12-3 or TRBV12-4 and TRBJ1-4; TRBD1 matches 9 bases. This CDR3 contains 18 residues. J lost 4 bases, V lost 4 bases, and 13 bases had no gene match. The CDR3 DNA is TGTGCCAGCAGTTCGTACAGGGGGCGGGCTTCGGGTAATGAAAAACTGTTTTTT. Translated: CASSSYRGRASGNEKLFF.